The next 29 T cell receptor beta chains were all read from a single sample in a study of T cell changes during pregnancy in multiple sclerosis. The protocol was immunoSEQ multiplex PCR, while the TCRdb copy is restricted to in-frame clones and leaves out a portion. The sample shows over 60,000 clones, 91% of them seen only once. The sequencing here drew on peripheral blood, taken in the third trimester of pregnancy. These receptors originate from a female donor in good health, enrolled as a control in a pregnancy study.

In DNA, the CDR3 is TGTGCCAGCAGTTTGACAGGAGGCGGCTACACCTTC. It is translated as CASSLTGGGYTF. V and J are TRBV27 and TRBJ1-2, with D possibly being TRBD1 (6 bases). Germline V gives CDR1 MNHEY, CDR2 SMNVEV (reference sequence). The CDR3 loop spans 12 amino acids. V gave up 3 bases and J gave up 8 bases, with 10 bases separating them.

CDR3 coding DNA: TGTGCCAGCAGCGTAGTGCAGACAGGTAGCACTGAAGCTTTCTTT. This encodes CASSVVQTGSTEAFF. The chain employs TRBV9 and TRBJ1-1; TRBD1 is a possible D gene (6 bases). Trimming took 0 bases from V and 4 from J, leaving 13 bases between them. Germline CDR1 and CDR2: SGDLS and YYNGEE. The CDR3 runs 15 residues.

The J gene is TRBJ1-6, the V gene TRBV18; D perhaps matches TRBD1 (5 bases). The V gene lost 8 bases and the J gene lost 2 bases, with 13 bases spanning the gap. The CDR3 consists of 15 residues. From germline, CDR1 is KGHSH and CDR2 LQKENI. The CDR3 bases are TGTGCCAGCGCCCCCAGGGAAACCTATAATTCACCCCTCCACTTT. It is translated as CASAPRETYNSPLHF.

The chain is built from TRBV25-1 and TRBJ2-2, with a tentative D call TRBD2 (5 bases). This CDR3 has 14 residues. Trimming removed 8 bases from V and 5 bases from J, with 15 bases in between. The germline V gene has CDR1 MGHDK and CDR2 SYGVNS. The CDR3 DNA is TGTGCCAGCGGTCCGAGCGGTGGGACCGGGGAGCTGTTTTTT. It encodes CASGPSGGTGELFF. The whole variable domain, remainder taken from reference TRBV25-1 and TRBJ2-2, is EADIYQTPRYLVIGTGKKITLECSQTMGHDKMYWYQQDPGMELHLIHYSYGVNSTEKGDLSSESTVSRIRTEHFPLTLESARPSHTSQYLCASGPSGGTGELFFGEGSRLTVL.

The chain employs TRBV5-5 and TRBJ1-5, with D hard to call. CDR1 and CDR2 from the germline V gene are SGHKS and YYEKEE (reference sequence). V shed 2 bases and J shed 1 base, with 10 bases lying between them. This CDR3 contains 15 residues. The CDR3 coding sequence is TGTGCCAGCAGCTTTGGGCCTACAAGCAATCAGCCCCAGCATTTT. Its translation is CASSFGPTSNQPQHF.

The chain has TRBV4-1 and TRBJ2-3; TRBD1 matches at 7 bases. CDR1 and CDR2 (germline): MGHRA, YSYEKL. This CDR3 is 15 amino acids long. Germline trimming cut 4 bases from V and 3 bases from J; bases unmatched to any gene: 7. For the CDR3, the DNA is TGCGCCAGCAGCCTACAGGGGATCGGAACAGATACGCAGTATTTT. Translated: CASSLQGIGTDTQYF.

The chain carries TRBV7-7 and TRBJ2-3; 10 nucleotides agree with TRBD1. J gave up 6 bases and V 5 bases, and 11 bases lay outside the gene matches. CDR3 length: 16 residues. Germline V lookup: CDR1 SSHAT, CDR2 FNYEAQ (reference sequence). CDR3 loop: CASSPLGTGVADTQYF. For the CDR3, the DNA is TGTGCCAGCAGCCCTCTTGGGACAGGGGTCGCGGATACGCAGTATTTT.

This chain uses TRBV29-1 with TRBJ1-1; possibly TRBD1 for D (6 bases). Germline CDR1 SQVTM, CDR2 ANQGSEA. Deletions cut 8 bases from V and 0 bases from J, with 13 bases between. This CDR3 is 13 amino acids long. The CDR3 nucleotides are TGCAGCCTCAGAGGGGGTTTGAACACTGAAGCTTTCTTT. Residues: CSLRGGLNTEAFF.

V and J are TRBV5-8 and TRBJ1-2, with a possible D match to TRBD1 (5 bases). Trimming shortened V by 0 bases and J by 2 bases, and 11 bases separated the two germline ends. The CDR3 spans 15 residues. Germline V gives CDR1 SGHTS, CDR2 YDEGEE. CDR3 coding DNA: TGTGCCAGCAGCTTGGGCCAGGGCGTCAACTATGGCTACACCTTC. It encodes CASSLGQGVNYGYTF.

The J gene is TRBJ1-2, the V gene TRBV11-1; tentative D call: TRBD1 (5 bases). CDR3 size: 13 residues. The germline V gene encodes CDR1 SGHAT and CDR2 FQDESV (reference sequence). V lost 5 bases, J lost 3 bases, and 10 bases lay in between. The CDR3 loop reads CASSPGLDYGYTF. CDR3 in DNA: TGTGCCAGCAGCCCGGGACTTGACTATGGCTACACCTTC.

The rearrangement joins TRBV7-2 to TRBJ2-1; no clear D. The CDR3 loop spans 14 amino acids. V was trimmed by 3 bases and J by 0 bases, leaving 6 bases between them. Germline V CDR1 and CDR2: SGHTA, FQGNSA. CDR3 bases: TGTGCCAGCAGCTTGTCCGTCTCCTACAATGAGCAGTTCTTC. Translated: CASSLSVSYNEQFF.

The CDR3 DNA is TGTGCCAGTAGTTTATACCCGACAGGGACGGATCTTGAAGCTTTCTTT. The encoded protein is CASSLYPTGTDLEAFF. The chain carries TRBV19 and TRBJ1-1; TRBD1 matches 7 bases. Germline V lookup: CDR1 LNHDA, CDR2 SQIVND (reference sequence). V trimming: 5 bases; J trimming: 7 bases; junction bases outside the gene matches: 16. The CDR3 length is 16 residues.

The CDR3 is CASSLAVTVGYEQYF. CDR3 coding DNA: TGTGCCAGCAGCTTAGCTGTGACAGTCGGCTACGAGCAGTACTTC. This rearrangement joins TRBV11-2 to TRBJ2-7; perhaps TRBD1 as D (5 bases). Germline V gives CDR1 SGHAT, CDR2 FQNNGV. V lost 1 base, J lost 3 bases, and 13 bases lay in between. This CDR3 spans 15 amino acids. Full variable domain (missing parts from reference TRBV11-2 and TRBJ2-7): EAGVAQSPRYKIIEKRQSVAFWCNPISGHATLYWYQQILGQGPKLLIQFQNNGVVDDSQLPKDRFSAERLKGVDSTLKIQPAKLEDSAVYLCASSLAVTVGYEQYFGPGTRLTVT.

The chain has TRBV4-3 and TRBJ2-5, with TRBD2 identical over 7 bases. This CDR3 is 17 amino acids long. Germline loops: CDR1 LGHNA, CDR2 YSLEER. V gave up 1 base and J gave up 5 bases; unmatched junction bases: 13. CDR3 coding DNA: TGCGCCAGCAGCCAAGGGGTTCCGCGGGAGTTCGGCGAGACCCAGTACTTC. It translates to CASSQGVPREFGETQYF.

In DNA, the CDR3 is TGTGCCAGCAGCTCCGCACTGAGCTCCTACGAGCAGTACTTC. It yields the protein CASSSALSSYEQYF. This rearrangement joins TRBV5-4 to TRBJ2-7; D is uncertain. The CDR3 consists of 14 residues. V was trimmed by 3 bases and J by 0 bases, leaving 10 bases between them. CDR1 and CDR2 from the germline V gene are SGHNT and YYREEE (reference sequence).

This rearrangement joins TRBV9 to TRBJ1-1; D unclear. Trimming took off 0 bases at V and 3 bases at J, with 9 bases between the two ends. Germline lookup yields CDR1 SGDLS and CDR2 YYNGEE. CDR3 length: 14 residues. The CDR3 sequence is CASSVAADYTEAFF. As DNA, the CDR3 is TGTGCCAGCAGCGTAGCTGCAGACTACACTGAAGCTTTCTTT.

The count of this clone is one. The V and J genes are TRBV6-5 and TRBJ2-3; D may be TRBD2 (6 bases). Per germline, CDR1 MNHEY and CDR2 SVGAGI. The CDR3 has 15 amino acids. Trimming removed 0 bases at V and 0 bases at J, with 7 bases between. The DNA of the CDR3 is TGTGCCAGCAGTTACTCCCGGGGGAGCACAGATACGCAGTATTTT. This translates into CASSYSRGSTDTQYF.

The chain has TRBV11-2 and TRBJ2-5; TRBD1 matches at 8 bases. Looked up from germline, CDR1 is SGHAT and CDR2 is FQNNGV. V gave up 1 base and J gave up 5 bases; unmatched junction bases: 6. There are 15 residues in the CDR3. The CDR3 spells CASSLGTGYGETQYF. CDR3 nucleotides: TGTGCCAGCAGCTTAGGGACAGGGTACGGTGAGACCCAGTACTTC. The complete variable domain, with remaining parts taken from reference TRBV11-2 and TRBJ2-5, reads EAGVAQSPRYKIIEKRQSVAFWCNPISGHATLYWYQQILGQGPKLLIQFQNNGVVDDSQLPKDRFSAERLKGVDSTLKIQPAKLEDSAVYLCASSLGTGYGETQYFGPGTRLLVL.

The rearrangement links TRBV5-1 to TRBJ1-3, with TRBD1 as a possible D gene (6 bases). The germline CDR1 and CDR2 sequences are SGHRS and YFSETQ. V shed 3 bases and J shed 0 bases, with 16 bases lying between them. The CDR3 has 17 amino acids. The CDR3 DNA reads TGCGCCAGCAGCTCCGAACGGACAGCTCGCTCTGGAAACACCATATATTTT. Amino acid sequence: CASSSERTARSGNTIYF.

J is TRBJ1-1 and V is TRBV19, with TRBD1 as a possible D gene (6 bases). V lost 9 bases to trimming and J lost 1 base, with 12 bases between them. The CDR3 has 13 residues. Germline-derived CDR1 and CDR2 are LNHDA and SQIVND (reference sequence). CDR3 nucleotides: TGTGCCAGCAGGGACAAGGGGAACACTGAAGCTTTCTTT. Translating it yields CASRDKGNTEAFF.

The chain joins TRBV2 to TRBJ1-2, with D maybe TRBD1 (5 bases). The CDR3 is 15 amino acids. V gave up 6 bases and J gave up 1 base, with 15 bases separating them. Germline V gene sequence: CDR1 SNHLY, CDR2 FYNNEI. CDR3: CASRAGNTLNYGYTF. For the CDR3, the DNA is TGTGCCAGCAGAGCAGGGAACACTCTTAACTATGGCTACACCTTC.

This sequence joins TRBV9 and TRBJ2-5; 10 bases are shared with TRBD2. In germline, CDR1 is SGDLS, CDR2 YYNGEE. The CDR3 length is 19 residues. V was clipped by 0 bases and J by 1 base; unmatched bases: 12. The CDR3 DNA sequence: TGTGCCAGCAGCGTAGGCCTATCCGGTGGGACTAGCGCCCAAGAGACCCAGTACTTC. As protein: CASSVGLSGGTSAQETQYF.

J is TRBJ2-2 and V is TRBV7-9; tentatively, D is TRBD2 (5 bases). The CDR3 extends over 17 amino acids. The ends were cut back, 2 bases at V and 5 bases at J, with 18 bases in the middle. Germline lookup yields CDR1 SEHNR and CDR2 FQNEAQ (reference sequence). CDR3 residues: CASSLYGSGPMTGELFF. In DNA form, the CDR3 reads TGTGCCAGCAGCTTATATGGCAGCGGACCGATGACCGGGGAGCTGTTTTTT.

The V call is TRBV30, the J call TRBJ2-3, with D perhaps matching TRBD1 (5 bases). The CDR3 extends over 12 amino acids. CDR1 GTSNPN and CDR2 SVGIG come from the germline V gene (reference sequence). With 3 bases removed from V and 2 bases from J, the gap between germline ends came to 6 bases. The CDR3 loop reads CAWRGVTDTQYF. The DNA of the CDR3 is TGTGCCTGGAGAGGGGTCACAGATACGCAGTATTTT.

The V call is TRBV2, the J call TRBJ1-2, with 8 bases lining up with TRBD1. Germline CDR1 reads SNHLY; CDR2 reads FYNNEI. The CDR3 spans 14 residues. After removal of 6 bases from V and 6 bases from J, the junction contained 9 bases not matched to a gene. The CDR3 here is CASRVGQGTNGYTF. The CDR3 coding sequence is TGTGCCAGCAGGGTTGGACAGGGAACAAATGGCTACACCTTC.

The CDR3 reads CASRWDSLNYGYTF. CDR3 nucleotide sequence: TGTGCCAGCAGGTGGGACAGTCTCAACTATGGCTACACCTTC. This rearrangement joins TRBV28 to TRBJ1-2; 7 positions agree with TRBD1. Trimming at V came to 6 bases and at J to 2 bases, leaving 6 bases not matched to a gene. CDR1 and CDR2 from the germline V gene are MDHEN and SYDVKM. The CDR3 contains 14 residues.

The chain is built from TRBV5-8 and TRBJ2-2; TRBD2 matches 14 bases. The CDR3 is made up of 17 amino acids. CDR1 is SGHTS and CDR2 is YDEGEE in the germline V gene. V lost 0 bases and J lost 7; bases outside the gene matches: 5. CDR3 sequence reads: CASSLDGTSGRVGELFF. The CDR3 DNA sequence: TGTGCCAGCAGCTTGGACGGGACTAGCGGGAGAGTCGGGGAGCTGTTTTTT.

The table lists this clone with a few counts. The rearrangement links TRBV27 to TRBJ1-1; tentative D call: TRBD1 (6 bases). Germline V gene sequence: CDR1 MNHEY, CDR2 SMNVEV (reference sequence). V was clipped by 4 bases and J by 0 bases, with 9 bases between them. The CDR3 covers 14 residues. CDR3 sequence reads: CASSWGGMNTEAFF. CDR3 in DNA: TGTGCCAGCAGTTGGGGGGGCATGAACACTGAAGCTTTCTTT.

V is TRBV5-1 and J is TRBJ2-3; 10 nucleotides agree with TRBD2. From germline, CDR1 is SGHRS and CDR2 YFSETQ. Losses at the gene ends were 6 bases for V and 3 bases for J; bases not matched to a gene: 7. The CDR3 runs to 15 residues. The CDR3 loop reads CASTELAGGTDTQYF. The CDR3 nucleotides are TGCGCCAGCACCGAATTAGCGGGAGGTACAGATACGCAGTATTTT.